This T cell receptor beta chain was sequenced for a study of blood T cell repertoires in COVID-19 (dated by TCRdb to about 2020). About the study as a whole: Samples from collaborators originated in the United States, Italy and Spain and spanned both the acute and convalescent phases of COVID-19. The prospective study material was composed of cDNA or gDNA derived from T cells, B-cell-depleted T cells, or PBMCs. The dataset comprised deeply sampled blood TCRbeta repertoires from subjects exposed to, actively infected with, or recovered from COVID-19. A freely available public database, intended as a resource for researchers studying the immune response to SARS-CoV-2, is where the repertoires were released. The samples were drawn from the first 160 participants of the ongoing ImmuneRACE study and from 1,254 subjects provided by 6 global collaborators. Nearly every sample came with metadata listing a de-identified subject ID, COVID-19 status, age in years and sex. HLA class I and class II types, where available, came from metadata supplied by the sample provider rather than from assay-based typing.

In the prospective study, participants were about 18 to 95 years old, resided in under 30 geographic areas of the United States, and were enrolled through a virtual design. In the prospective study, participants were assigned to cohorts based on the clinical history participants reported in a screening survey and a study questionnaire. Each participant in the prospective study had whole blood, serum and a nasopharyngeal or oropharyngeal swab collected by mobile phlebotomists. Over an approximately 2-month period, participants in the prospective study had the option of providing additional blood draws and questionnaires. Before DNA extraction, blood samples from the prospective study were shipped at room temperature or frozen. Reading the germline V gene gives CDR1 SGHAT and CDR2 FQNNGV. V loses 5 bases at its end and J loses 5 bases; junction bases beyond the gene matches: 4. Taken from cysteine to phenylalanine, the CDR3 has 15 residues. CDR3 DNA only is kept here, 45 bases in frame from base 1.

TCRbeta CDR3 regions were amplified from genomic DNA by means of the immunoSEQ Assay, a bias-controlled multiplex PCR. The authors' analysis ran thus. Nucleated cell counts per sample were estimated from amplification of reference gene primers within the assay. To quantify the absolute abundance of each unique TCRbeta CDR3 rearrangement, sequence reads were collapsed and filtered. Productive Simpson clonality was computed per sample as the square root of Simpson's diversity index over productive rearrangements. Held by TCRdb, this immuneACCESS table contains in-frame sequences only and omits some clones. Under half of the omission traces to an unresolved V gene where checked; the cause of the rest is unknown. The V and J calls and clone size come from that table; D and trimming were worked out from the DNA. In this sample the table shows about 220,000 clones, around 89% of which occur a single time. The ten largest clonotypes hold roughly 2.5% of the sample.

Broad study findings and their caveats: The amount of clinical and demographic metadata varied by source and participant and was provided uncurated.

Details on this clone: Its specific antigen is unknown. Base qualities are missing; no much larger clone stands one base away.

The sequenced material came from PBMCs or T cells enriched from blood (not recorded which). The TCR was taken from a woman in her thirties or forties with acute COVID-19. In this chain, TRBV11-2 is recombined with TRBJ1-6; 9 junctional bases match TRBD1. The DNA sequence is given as TGTGCCAGCAGCCCTGGGACAGGGAATAATTCACCCCTCCACTTT. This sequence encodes CASSPGTGNNSPLHF.